The 8 T cell receptor beta chains below come from one sample, sequenced in a study of T cell responses to AZD1222 COVID-19 vaccine. The repertoire was sequenced with immunoSEQ multiplex PCR; TCRdb's copy has only in-frame clones and lacks some. The data hold approximately 42,000 clones, with approximately 89% observed a single time. The sample here was peripheral blood, taken 28 days after the second AZD1222 dose. The source of these receptors is an adult who received the AZD1222 COVID-19 vaccine.

J is TRBJ2-3 and V is TRBV7-2; tentatively, D is TRBD2 (5 bases). Germline CDR1 SGHTA, CDR2 FQGNSA. Trimming stripped 4 bases from V and 6 bases from J, with 11 bases between. The CDR3 is 13 amino acids. CDR3 in DNA: TGTGCCAGCAGCTCACTAGGCCCTGATACGCAGTATTTT. It specifies CASSSLGPDTQYF.

V gene TRBV6-1 combines with J gene TRBJ1-4; D not certain. Germline assignment: CDR1 MNHNS and CDR2 SASEGT. The CDR3 consists of 17 residues. Deletions cut 0 bases from V and 9 bases from J, with 20 bases between. The CDR3 sequence is CASSEAGEAMGLKKLFF. In DNA, the CDR3 is TGTGCCAGCAGTGAAGCGGGCGAGGCCATGGGCCTGAAAAAACTGTTTTTT.

This clone was picked up one time. The chain uses TRBV6-5 and TRBJ2-1, with 9 bases aligning to TRBD1. The CDR3 is made up of 14 amino acids. Germline V CDR1 and CDR2: MNHEY, SVGAGI. Losses at the gene ends were 8 bases for V and 8 bases for J; bases not matched to a gene: 10. DNA of the CDR3: TGTGCCAGCCTAACGGGACAGGGAACCGATGAGCAGTTCTTC. Amino acid sequence: CASLTGQGTDEQFF.

This clone was observed a few times. The genes are TRBV6-5 and TRBJ1-6; no firm D call. Germline V gives CDR1 MNHEY, CDR2 SVGAGI. Trimming removed 7 bases at V and 5 bases at J, with 12 bases between. The CDR3 consists of 14 residues. The CDR3 nucleotides read TGTGCCAGCACTCGGGATCCTGATAATTCACCCCTCCACTTT. Protein product: CASTRDPDNSPLHF.

The rearrangement uses TRBV18 and TRBJ1-2, with D uncertain. Trimming stripped 5 bases from V and 1 base from J, with 11 bases between. Looked up from germline, CDR1 is KGHSH and CDR2 is LQKENI. This CDR3 region has 14 residues. The DNA of the CDR3 is TGTGCCAGCTCAGATAGAGGCCGTAACTATGGCTACACCTTC. It is translated as CASSDRGRNYGYTF. The variable domain in full, with the rest retrieved from reference TRBV18 and TRBJ1-2, is NAGVMQNPRHLVRRRGQEARLRCSPMKGHSHVYWYRQLPEEGLKFMVYLQKENIIDESGMPKERFSAEFPKEGPSILRIQQVVRGDSAAYFCASSDRGRNYGYTFGSGTRLTVV.

In this sample, this clone turned up a few times. The V call is TRBV6-1, the J call TRBJ1-2, with a possible D match to TRBD1 (5 bases). Germline values: CDR1 MNHNS, CDR2 SASEGT. This CDR3 spans 15 amino acids. The V and J ends lost 2 bases and 0 bases respectively, with 10 bases between them. The CDR3 reads CASSEPGLSNYGYTF. The DNA for the CDR3 is TGTGCCAGCAGTGAACCGGGACTTTCTAACTATGGCTACACCTTC.

About this clone itself: Sequence at one end of the junction differs from germline and may be a read error. The chain is built from TRBV5-1 and TRBJ1-2, with D tentatively TRBD1 (5 bases). Germline lookup yields CDR1 SGHRS and CDR2 YFSETQ. The CDR3 covers 15 residues. DNA of the CDR3: TGCGCCAGCAGCTACGCGTTGCTACGGCGGGACCCCCCCGCCTTC. The encoded protein is CASSYALLRRDPPAF.

This clone was seen a single time. The rearrangement uses TRBV12-3 or TRBV12-4 and TRBJ1-5; 7 positions agree with TRBD1. Germline trimming cut 5 bases from V and 7 bases from J; bases unmatched to any gene: 2. This CDR3 is built from 12 residues. The CDR3 here is CASSTTGQPQHF. The CDR3 DNA is TGTGCCAGCAGTACGACAGGGCAGCCCCAGCATTTT.